One and the same sample provided the 14 T cell receptor beta chains below, sequenced in a study of blood T cell repertoires in COVID-19. This table comes from immunoSEQ multiplex PCR, and its TCRdb copy is limited to in-frame clones, with some not included. The table has just under 50,000 clones, 90% seen once; the top ten hold roughly 4%. The sample was peripheral blood. The receptors stem from a human donor in a cohort sampled during active COVID-19.

This clone was seen more than once but under ten times. This rearrangement joins TRBV6-1 to TRBJ2-1, with 8 bases aligning to TRBD2. The V and J ends lost 2 bases and 0 bases, in that order; junction bases with no gene match: 0. Per germline, CDR1 MNHNS and CDR2 SASEGT. The CDR3 spans 15 residues. As DNA, the CDR3 is TGTGCCAGCAGTGAACTAGCGGGCTCCTACAATGAGCAGTTCTTC. Encoded protein: CASSELAGSYNEQFF.

V usage is TRBV9 and J usage is TRBJ2-3; unclear D gene. Per germline, CDR1 SGDLS and CDR2 YYNGEE. The ends were cut back, 4 bases at V and 0 bases at J, with 6 bases in the middle. This CDR3 contains 13 residues. CDR3 sequence: CASSPTSTDTQYF. Here the CDR3 DNA reads TGTGCCAGCAGCCCGACTAGCACAGATACGCAGTATTTT.

CDR3 region: CASSPGSGSGTQYF. The CDR3 DNA is TGTGCCAGCTCACCAGGTAGCGGCTCCGGGACCCAGTACTTC. The chain combines TRBV18 with TRBJ2-5; a possible D gene is TRBD2 (6 bases). Germline CDR1 and CDR2: KGHSH and LQKENI. The CDR3 consists of 14 residues. V lost 2 bases, J lost 7 bases, and 14 bases lay in between.

This chain connects TRBV6-7 to TRBJ2-1; 7 bases line up with TRBD2. TRBV6-7 is sorted into the ORF group, with uncertain function. Unmatched junction bases numbered 9, after V lost 5 bases and J lost 2 bases. The CDR3 covers 16 residues. CDR3 loop: CASSTQRDYPYNEQFF. For the CDR3, the DNA is TGTGCCAGCAGTACCCAGCGGGATTATCCCTACAATGAGCAGTTCTTC.

CDR3 nucleotide sequence: TGTGCCAGCAGCTTAATTTGGACAGGAGGTTACTTC. Its translation is CASSLIWTGGYF. V usage is TRBV7-3 and J usage is TRBJ2-7; TRBD1 agrees at 7 bases. The germline V gene has CDR1 SGHTA and CDR2 FQGTGA. The CDR3 has 12 amino acids. V lost 1 base to trimming and J lost 13 bases; unmatched junction nucleotides: 7.

This chain joins TRBV4-2 and TRBJ2-1, with TRBD2 matching over 10 bases. The germline gives CDR1 LGHNA, CDR2 YNFKEQ. CDR3 length equals 14 residues. Trimming at V came to 0 bases and at J to 14 bases, leaving 7 bases not matched to a gene. CDR3 loop: CASSQERLAGAKFF. The CDR3 coding sequence is TGTGCCAGCAGCCAAGAGCGGCTAGCGGGAGCTAAGTTCTTC.

V gene TRBV15 combines with J gene TRBJ2-7; TRBD2 matches 9 bases. CDR1 is LNHNV and CDR2 is YYDKDF in the germline V gene (reference sequence). V was pared by 11 bases and J by 5 bases, with 13 bases of the junction left unmatched. The CDR3 is made up of 14 amino acids. CDR3 in DNA: TGTGCCGTCGGCCGGCTAGCGGGATCCCACGAGCAGTACTTC. Its translation is CAVGRLAGSHEQYF.

The J gene is TRBJ2-5, the V gene TRBV9, with 8 bases lining up with TRBD1. The CDR3 runs to 16 residues. V was clipped by 0 bases and J by 1 base; unmatched bases: 5. Germline CDR1 reads SGDLS; CDR2 reads YYNGEE. CDR3 region: CASSVGQGTFQETQYF. Here the CDR3 DNA reads TGTGCCAGCAGCGTAGGACAGGGGACCTTCCAAGAGACCCAGTACTTC.

The rearrangement uses TRBV19 and TRBJ2-1, with a weak D call TRBD2 (5 bases). The V end lost 2 bases, the J end lost 10 bases, and 15 bases lay between the germline ends. The CDR3 contains 14 residues. Germline CDR1 reads LNHDA; CDR2 reads SQIVND (reference sequence). The CDR3, as DNA: TGTGCCAGTAGTATACTAGCTCCGAATCCCGAGCAGTTCTTC. Amino acids: CASSILAPNPEQFF.

The chain employs TRBV28 and TRBJ2-5, with TRBD2 matching 13 bases. The junction had 12 bases not matched to a gene; V was cut back by 7 bases and J by 7 bases. In germline, CDR1 is MDHEN, CDR2 SYDVKM. The CDR3 has 16 residues. This CDR3 is CASNTIGTSGEGTQYF. CDR3 in DNA: TGTGCCAGCAATACAATAGGGACTAGCGGGGAAGGGACCCAGTACTTC.

This chain joins TRBV11-3 and TRBJ2-4, with TRBD2 identical over 8 bases. CDR3 size: 17 residues. Germline CDR1 SGHNT, CDR2 YENEEA. V lost 3 bases, J lost 0 bases, and 7 bases stayed unmatched. CDR3 protein: CASSFSGSTLAKNIQYF. The CDR3 nucleotides are TGTGCCAGCAGCTTCAGCGGGAGCACGCTAGCCAAAAACATTCAGTACTTC. The entire variable domain, with the rest obtained from reference TRBV11-3 and TRBJ2-4, is as follows: EAGVVQSPRYKIIEKKQPVAFWCNPISGHNTLYWYLQNLGQGPELLIRYENEEAVDDSQLPKDRFSAERLKGVDSTLKIQPAELGDSAVYLCASSFSGSTLAKNIQYFGAGTRLSVL.

The gene calls are TRBV14 and TRBJ2-1, with TRBD2 matching 9 bases. The CDR3 sequence is 14 residues long. Trimming removed 6 bases from V and 12 bases from J; junction bases left unmatched: 12. Germline CDR1 SGHDN, CDR2 FVKESK. The CDR3 nucleotides are TGTGCCAGCAGTTTAGCGGGAGCCGCCTTGGCGCAGTTCTTC. Translated, it gives CASSLAGAALAQFF.

The chain joins TRBV10-3 to TRBJ2-1; tentatively, D is TRBD2 (5 bases). Trimming pared 0 bases from V and 8 bases from J, leaving 8 bases between. The CDR3 consists of 13 residues. Germline assignment: CDR1 ENHRY and CDR2 SYGVKD. CDR3 DNA: TGTGCCATCAGTGAGTCGAGGGAAGATGAGCAGTTCTTC. Amino acid sequence: CAISESREDEQFF.

This clone has only one observation. The J gene is TRBJ1-2, the V gene TRBV6-6, with TRBD1 matching over 7 bases. CDR3 length equals 12 residues. Germline V CDR1 and CDR2: MNHNY, SVGAGI (reference sequence). V dropped 6 bases and J dropped 4; count of bases not matched to a gene: 2. The CDR3 spells CASSGTAYGYTF. The CDR3 bases are TGTGCCAGCAGCGGGACAGCCTATGGCTACACCTTC.